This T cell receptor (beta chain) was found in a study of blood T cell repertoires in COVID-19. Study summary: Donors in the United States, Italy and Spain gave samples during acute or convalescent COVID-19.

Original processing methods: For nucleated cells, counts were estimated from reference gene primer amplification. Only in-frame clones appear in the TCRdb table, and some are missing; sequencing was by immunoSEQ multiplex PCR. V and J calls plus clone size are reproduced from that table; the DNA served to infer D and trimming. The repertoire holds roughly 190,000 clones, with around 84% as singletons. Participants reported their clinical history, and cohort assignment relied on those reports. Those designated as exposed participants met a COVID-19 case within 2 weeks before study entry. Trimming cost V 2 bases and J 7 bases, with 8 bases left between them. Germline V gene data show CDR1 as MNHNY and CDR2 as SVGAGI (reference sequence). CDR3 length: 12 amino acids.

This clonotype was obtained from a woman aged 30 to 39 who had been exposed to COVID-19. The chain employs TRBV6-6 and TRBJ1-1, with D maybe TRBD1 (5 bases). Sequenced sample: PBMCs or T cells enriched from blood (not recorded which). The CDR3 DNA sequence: TGTGCCAGCAGTTACGCCGGGGGTGAAGCTTTCTTT. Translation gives CASSYAGGEAFF.